This is a list of T cell receptor beta chains from one sample in a study of blood T cell repertoires in COVID-19. Method: immunoSEQ multiplex PCR; TCRdb's copy keeps in-frame clones and lacks some. The profile shows a few hundred thousand clones, more than 80% of them singletons. Sequenced material: PBMCs or T cells enriched from blood (not recorded which). The source is a man aged 18-30 years who had recovered from COVID-19. The CDR3 runs from the conserved cysteine through the conserved F or W. The D gene is left open where the match is weak. Expanded clones are given a class, and other clones once, few, many or no size at all.

j_call | d_call | clone_size | v_call | cdr3_nt | cdr3_aa
TRBJ2-7 | . | . | TRBV7-3 | TGTGCCAGCAGCTTATCGGGTTCATCGGGCGAGCAGTACTTC | CASSLSGSSGEQYF
TRBJ1-3 | . | . | TRBV4-2 | TGTGCCAGCAGCCCAAATTCGGGGTACTCTGGAAACACCATATATTTT | CASSPNSGYSGNTIYF
TRBJ2-7 | TRBD2 | . | TRBV19 | TGTGCCAGTCGTAGCGGGAGCGGCGAGCAGTACTTC | CASRSGSGEQYF
TRBJ2-1 | TRBD1 | . | TRBV5-1 | TGCGCCAGCAGCTCGACAGGGGCGACGGGCTATGAGCAGTTCTTC | CASSSTGATGYEQFF
TRBJ1-3 | . | . | TRBV4-3 | TGCGCCAGCAGCCAAGATTCAGGAAACACCATATATTTT | CASSQDSGNTIYF
TRBJ1-3 | . | . | TRBV12-3/TRBV12-4 | TGTGCCAGCAGTGCAATAGAGAACACCATATATTTT | CASSAIENTIYF
TRBJ2-3 | TRBD1 | many | TRBV6-5 | TGTGCCAGCAGTCAGGACAGGGGAGGTCCGCAGTATTTT | CASSQDRGGPQYF
TRBJ2-7 | . | . | TRBV15 | TGTGCCACCAGCAGAGATCAGGGGGGAAGCGACGAGCAGTACTTC | CATSRDQGGSDEQYF
TRBJ2-7 | . | . | TRBV28 | TGTGCCAGCACCCACTCCTACGAGCAGTACTTC | CASTHSYEQYF
TRBJ1-2 | TRBD1 | . | TRBV7-9 | TGTGCCAGCAGCCCACGGGACAGCCTTAATTATGGCTACACCTTC | CASSPRDSLNYGYTF
TRBJ1-4 | TRBD1 | . | TRBV4-3 | TGCGCCAGCAGCCATCCCCCTCCCCGGGACAGGGTGGGAGAAAAACTGTTTTTT | CASSHPPPRDRVGEKLFF
TRBJ1-4 | . | . | TRBV11-2 | TGTGCCAGCAGCTTAGATTATATAGGGTCAAGGGGAACTAATGAAAAACTGTTTTTT | CASSLDYIGSRGTNEKLFF
TRBJ2-5 | TRBD2 | . | TRBV7-8 | TGTGCCAGCAGCTTAGGTTGGAGGCGGTCGGGGGGGCTCCAAGAGACCCAGTACTTC | CASSLGWRRSGGLQETQYF
TRBJ2-5 | TRBD2 | once | TRBV6-2/TRBV6-3 | TGTGCCAGCAGTCTAGCGGGCGAGGGGACCCAGTACTTC | CASSLAGEGTQYF
TRBJ2-2 | TRBD1 | . | TRBV7-2 | TGTGCCAGCAGCCGGCGACAGGGGCGCACCGGGGAGCTGTTTTTT | CASSRRQGRTGELFF
TRBJ2-3 | TRBD2 | . | TRBV4-3 | TGCGCCAGCAGCCAAGGTCCTAGCGGGAAGATTGCAGATACGCAGTATTTT | CASSQGPSGKIADTQYF
TRBJ2-7 | . | . | TRBV28 | TGTGCCAGCAGGAACAGGAAGAGCTCCTACGAGCAGTACTTC | CASRNRKSSYEQYF
TRBJ1-6 | TRBD1 | . | TRBV10-3 | TGTGCCATCAGTGAGAGGGGGGGACAGGGCAATTCACCCCTCCACTTT | CAISERGGQGNSPLHF
TRBJ1-1 | . | . | TRBV19 | TGTGCCAGTAGTGAAGGACAGTATTCACGAGCTTTCTTT | CASSEGQYSRAFF
TRBJ1-2 | . | . | TRBV28 | TGTGCCAGCAGTAATTCGGCCAGCCAAAGGGGCTATGGCTACACCTTC | CASSNSASQRGYGYTF
TRBJ2-7 | . | . | TRBV6-1 | TGTGCCAGCAGTGATGGTTGGCGGCCCTACGAGCAGTACTTC | CASSDGWRPYEQYF
TRBJ1-3 | . | . | TRBV15 | TGTGCCACCAGCAGAGACAGGATCGGAGGAAACACCATATATTTT | CATSRDRIGGNTIYF
TRBJ1-6 | . | . | TRBV25-1 | TGTGCCAGCCGAATCACAGGGTTGTCTAATTCACCCCTCCACTTT | CASRITGLSNSPLHF
TRBJ1-2 | TRBD1 | . | TRBV29-1 | TGCAGCGTTGAAGCCGCCCAGGACAGGCTCACCTATGGCTACACCTTC | CSVEAAQDRLTYGYTF
TRBJ2-7 | TRBD1 | . | TRBV18 | TGTGCCAGCTCACCAACATCAGGGGGCTTGTACGAGCAGTACTTC | CASSPTSGGLYEQYF
TRBJ2-1 | . | once | TRBV7-9 | TGTGCCAGCAGCGGCCCGGGGGGCTATGAGCAGTTCTTC | CASSGPGGYEQFF
TRBJ2-7 | TRBD2 | . | TRBV24-1 | TGTGCCACCAGTGACGCTAGCGGGAGGTTCGAGCAGTACTTC | CATSDASGRFEQYF
TRBJ1-1 | . | once | TRBV10-3 | TGTGCCATCAGGGGCATGAACACTGAAGCTTTCTTT | CAIRGMNTEAFF
TRBJ1-5 | . | . | TRBV19 | TGTGCCAGTAGTACCCCTCCCGGGAGCAATCAGCCCCAGCATTTT | CASSTPPGSNQPQHF
TRBJ1-1 | TRBD1 | . | TRBV18 | TGTGCCAGCTCACCACCGGGCAGGGGGCTAAATGAAGCTTTCTTT | CASSPPGRGLNEAFF
TRBJ2-2 | . | few | TRBV2 | TGTGCCAGCAGTCCAGGGTTCCGGAGTACCGGGGAGCTGTTTTTT | CASSPGFRSTGELFF
TRBJ1-5 | . | . | TRBV10-2 | TGCGCCGCGGGTCCGGGGGATGTTAAGCCCCAGCATTTT | CAAGPGDVKPQHF
TRBJ2-4 | . | . | TRBV20-1 | TGCAGTGCTAGTCCCGAGCGGATCATAGCCAAAAACATTCAGTACTTC | CSASPERIIAKNIQYF
TRBJ1-6 | TRBD1 | . | TRBV7-6 | TGTGCCAGCAGCTTAGTGGGACAGACTAATTCACCCCTCCACTTT | CASSLVGQTNSPLHF
TRBJ1-5 | TRBD1 | . | TRBV5-1 | TGCGCCAGCAGCTTGGGGGGGACAGGGGGCAATCAGCCCCAGCATTTT | CASSLGGTGGNQPQHF
TRBJ1-4 | TRBD1 | . | TRBV5-4 | TGTGCCAGCAGCTTGCGAGGGGGCGAGGGAAAACTGTTTTTT | CASSLRGGEGKLFF
TRBJ2-3 | . | . | TRBV6-5 | TGTGCCAGCAGTGACTCTACAAGTCGCACAGATACGCAGTATTTT | CASSDSTSRTDTQYF
TRBJ1-5 | . | . | TRBV4-3 | TGCGCCAGCAGCCAAGTCCGGGGTAGGCAGCCCCAGCATTTT | CASSQVRGRQPQHF
TRBJ2-1 | TRBD2 | . | TRBV11-2 | TGTGCCAGCAGCCTTAGCGGGAGCTATGAGCAGTTCTTC | CASSLSGSYEQFF